One sample yielded the 11 T cell receptor beta chains listed below, sequenced in a study of technical replicates of blood from a few donors. Generated by immunoSEQ multiplex PCR, the TCRdb table keeps only in-frame clones and is missing some. The table includes 55,000 to 85,000 clones, approximately 97% detected once. Material: T cells isolated from PBMCs. Source of these receptors: a human donor in good health.

The chain employs TRBV6-5 and TRBJ1-1; 10 bases line up with TRBD1. In germline, CDR1 is MNHEY, CDR2 SVGAGI. This CDR3 is built from 15 residues. V lost 7 bases to trimming and J lost 4 bases; unmatched junction nucleotides: 9. The CDR3 sequence is CASITRTGGITEAFF. The CDR3 bases are TGTGCCAGCATTACCCGGACAGGGGGAATCACTGAAGCTTTCTTT.

The chain carries TRBV4-1 and TRBJ1-3; a weak D match, TRBD1 (6 bases). V dropped 4 bases and J dropped 6 bases, with 22 bases sitting between them. This CDR3 has 17 residues. Looked up from germline, CDR1 is MGHRA and CDR2 is YSYEKL. The CDR3: CASSPRPRGPRQNTIYF. CDR3 nucleotide sequence: TGCGCCAGCAGCCCAAGACCCAGGGGACCGCGCCAAAACACCATATATTTT.

V and J are TRBV29-1 and TRBJ2-7; TRBD1 matches at 7 bases. Germline V lookup: CDR1 SQVTM, CDR2 ANQGSEA. V dropped 8 bases and J dropped 0; count of bases not matched to a gene: 10. The CDR3 contains 14 residues. This chain's CDR3 is CSCTGDRFSYEQYF. CDR3 DNA sequence: TGCAGCTGTACCGGGGACAGATTCTCCTACGAGCAGTACTTC.

This chain links TRBV7-3 with TRBJ1-2; 8 nucleotides align to TRBD1. J lost 4 bases, V lost 7 bases, and 8 bases had no gene match. CDR1 is SGHTA, CDR2 FQGTGA, per germline. There are 14 residues in the CDR3. The CDR3: CASIHTGGTYGYTF. CDR3 in DNA: TGTGCCAGCATCCATACAGGGGGAACCTATGGCTACACCTTC. The full variable domain, in which reference TRBV7-3 and TRBJ1-2 provide the parts outside the CDR3, is GAGVSQTPSNKVTEKGKYVELRCDPISGHTALYWYRQSLGQGPEFLIYFQGTGAADDSGLPNDRFFAVRPEGSVSTLKIQRTERGDSAVYLCASIHTGGTYGYTFGSGTRLTVV.

The chain has TRBV5-1 and TRBJ2-5; TRBD1 matches at 10 bases. The CDR3 sequence is 15 residues long. The J segment lost 5 bases and the V segment lost 4 bases, leaving 8 bases of the junction unmatched. The germline V gene has CDR1 SGHRS and CDR2 YFSETQ. CDR3 coding DNA: TGCGCCAGCAGCCCGCTAGGGACAGGGGTGGAGACCCAGTACTTC. It encodes CASSPLGTGVETQYF.

This clone showed up just once. V is TRBV5-6 and J is TRBJ2-5; D is uncertain. V was trimmed by 1 base and J by 5 bases, leaving 9 bases between them. Germline V gene data show CDR1 as SGHDT and CDR2 as YYEEEE. The CDR3 sequence is 13 residues long. CDR3 nucleotides: TGTGCCAGCAGCTTGAGAGCGAGGGAGACCCAGTACTTC. Translated: CASSLRARETQYF.

The V gene is TRBV7-2, the J gene TRBJ2-7, with 10 bases that match TRBD2. Losses at the gene ends were 6 bases for V and 2 bases for J; bases not matched to a gene: 10. The germline gives CDR1 SGHTA, CDR2 FQGNSA. This CDR3 comprises 16 residues. The CDR3 region is CASRIGLAGDPYEQYF. The DNA of the CDR3 is TGTGCCAGCAGAATCGGGCTAGCGGGAGACCCCTACGAGCAGTACTTC.

The V and J genes are TRBV4-1 and TRBJ2-1; TRBD1 matches 7 bases. Trimming at V came to 4 bases and at J to 1 base, leaving 7 bases not matched to a gene. The CDR3 loop spans 16 amino acids. CDR1 and CDR2 from the germline V gene are MGHRA and YSYEKL. The CDR3 sequence: CASSLSGQVSYNEQFF. The CDR3 region has the DNA TGCGCCAGCAGCCTATCTGGACAGGTATCCTACAATGAGCAGTTCTTC.

The chain links TRBV7-3 to TRBJ2-6; D is perhaps TRBD1 (6 bases). With 5 bases removed from V and 4 bases from J, the gap between germline ends came to 12 bases. The CDR3 is 15 residues long. CDR1 and CDR2 (germline): SGHTA, FQGTGA. The CDR3, as DNA: TGTGCCAGCAGCCAAACAGGGTCAGGGGCCAACGTCCTGACTTTC. Translation gives CASSQTGSGANVLTF.

CDR3: CASSYTGGNTEAFF. The CDR3 nucleotides are TGTGCCAGCAGTTACACAGGGGGAAACACTGAAGCTTTCTTT. The chain joins TRBV6-5 to TRBJ1-1; 8 nucleotides line up with TRBD1. This CDR3 has 14 residues. Unmatched junction bases numbered 1, after V lost 2 bases and J lost 2 bases. Germline CDR1 and CDR2: MNHEY and SVGAGI.

The chain links TRBV9 to TRBJ2-2, with TRBD1 matching over 9 bases. The ends lost 3 bases at V and 5 bases at J; junction bases unmatched: 5. CDR3 size: 15 residues. From germline, CDR1 is SGDLS and CDR2 YYNGEE. CDR3 nucleotides: TGTGCCAGCAGCGCTTCGGGACAGGGAACCGGGGAGCTGTTTTTT. This translates into CASSASGQGTGELFF.